The present TCR beta chain was sequenced within a study of CD8 T cells in ankylosing spondylitis. Findings of the study overall: Researchers report that disease-linked clones proved CD8+ and relatively rare in peripheral blood. Before this, some motif variants had been reported in reactive arthritis synovial fluid and blood. Made up of 7 to 9 highly homologous variants, a TCR beta motif appeared characteristic of ankylosing spondylitis blood. As reported, disease-linked clones showed significant enrichment in matched ankylosing spondylitis synovial fluid.

In this sample, this clonotype turned up a few times. Its cognate antigen is unknown. The CDR3 spans 12 residues. Trimming removed 0 bases from V and 9 bases from J, with 8 bases in between. Germline V gives CDR1 ENHRY, CDR2 SYGVKD. Preparation of TCR beta libraries was done by quantitative 5'-RACE with molecular barcodes. From the 5' RACE reads, TCRdb called clonotypes with MiXCR, one entry per CDR3 protein. This sample yields about 800,000 distinct CDR3 sequences, of which approximately 10% are seen a single time; more than 0.5% belongs to the top ten. The V call is TRBV10-3, the J call TRBJ1-2, with D possibly matching TRBD1 (6 bases). Sequencing used blood, either unsorted or a sorted T cell fraction (not recorded which). The TCR sequence derives from a male donor with ankylosing spondylitis. The CDR3, as DNA: TGTGCCATCAGTGAGTCAGGGGGTAGCTACACCTTC. It translates to CAISESGGSYTF.